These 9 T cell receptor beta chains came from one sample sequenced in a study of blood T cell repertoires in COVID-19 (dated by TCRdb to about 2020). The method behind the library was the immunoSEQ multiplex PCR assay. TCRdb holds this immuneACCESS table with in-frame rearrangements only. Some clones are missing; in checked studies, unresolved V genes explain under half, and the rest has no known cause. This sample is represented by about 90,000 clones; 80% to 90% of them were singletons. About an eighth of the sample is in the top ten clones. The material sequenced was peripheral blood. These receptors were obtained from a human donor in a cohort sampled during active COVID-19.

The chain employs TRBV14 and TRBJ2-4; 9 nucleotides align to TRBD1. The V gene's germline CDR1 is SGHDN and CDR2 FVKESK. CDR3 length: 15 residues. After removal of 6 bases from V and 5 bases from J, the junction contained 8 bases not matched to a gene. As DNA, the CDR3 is TGTGCCAGCAGAGCACAGGGGGCGGCCCAAAACATTCAGTACTTC. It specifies CASRAQGAAQNIQYF.

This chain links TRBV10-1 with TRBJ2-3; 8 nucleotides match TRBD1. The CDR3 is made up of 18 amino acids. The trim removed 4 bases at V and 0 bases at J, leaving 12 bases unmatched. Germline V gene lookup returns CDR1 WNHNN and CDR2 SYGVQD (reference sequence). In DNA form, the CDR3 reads TGCGCCAGCAGTGTAAGGACAGGGTGTCCTTCTAGCACAGATACGCAGTATTTT. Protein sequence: CASSVRTGCPSSTDTQYF.

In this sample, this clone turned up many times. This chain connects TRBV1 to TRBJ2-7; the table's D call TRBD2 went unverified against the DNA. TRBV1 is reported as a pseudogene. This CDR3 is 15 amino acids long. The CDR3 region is CTSSQAGRGSYEQYF. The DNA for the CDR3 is TGCACCAGCAGCCAAGCAGGGCGGGGGTCCTACGAGCAGTACTTC.

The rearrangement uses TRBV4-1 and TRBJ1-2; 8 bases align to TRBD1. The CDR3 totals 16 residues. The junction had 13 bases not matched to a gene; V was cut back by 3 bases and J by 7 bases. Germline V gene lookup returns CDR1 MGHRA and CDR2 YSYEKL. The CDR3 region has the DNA TGCGCCAGCAGCCAGATGGGACAGGTCGGGTTTCGTGGCTACACCTTC. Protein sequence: CASSQMGQVGFRGYTF.

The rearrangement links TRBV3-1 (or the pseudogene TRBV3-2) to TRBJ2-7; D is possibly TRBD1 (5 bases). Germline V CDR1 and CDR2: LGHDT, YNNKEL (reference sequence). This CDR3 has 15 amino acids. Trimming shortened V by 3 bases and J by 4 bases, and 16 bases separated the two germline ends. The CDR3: CASSQGPGRNYEQYF. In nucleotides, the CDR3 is TGTGCCAGCAGCCAGGGCCCAGGGCGTAATTACGAGCAGTACTTC.

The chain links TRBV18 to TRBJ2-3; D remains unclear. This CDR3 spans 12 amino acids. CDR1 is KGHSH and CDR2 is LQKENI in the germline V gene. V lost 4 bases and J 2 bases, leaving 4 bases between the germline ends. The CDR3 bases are TGTGCCAGCTCACATTACACAGATACGCAGTATTTT. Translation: CASSHYTDTQYF. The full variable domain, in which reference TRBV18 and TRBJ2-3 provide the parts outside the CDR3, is NAGVMQNPRHLVRRRGQEARLRCSPMKGHSHVYWYRQLPEEGLKFMVYLQKENIIDESGMPKERFSAEFPKEGPSILRIQQVVRGDSAAYFCASSHYTDTQYFGPGTRLTVL.

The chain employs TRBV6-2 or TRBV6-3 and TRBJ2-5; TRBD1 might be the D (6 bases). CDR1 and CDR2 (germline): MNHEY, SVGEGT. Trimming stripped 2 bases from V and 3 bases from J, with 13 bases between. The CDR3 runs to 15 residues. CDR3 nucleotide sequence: TGTGCCAGCAGTTACACTGGGACATTTAAAGAGACCCAGTACTTC. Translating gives CASSYTGTFKETQYF.

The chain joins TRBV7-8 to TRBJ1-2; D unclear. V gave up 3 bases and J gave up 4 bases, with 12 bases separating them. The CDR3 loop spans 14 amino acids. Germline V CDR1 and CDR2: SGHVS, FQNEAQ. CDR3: CASSFGRLSYGYTF. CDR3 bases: TGTGCCAGCAGCTTTGGCAGGCTGTCCTATGGCTACACCTTC.

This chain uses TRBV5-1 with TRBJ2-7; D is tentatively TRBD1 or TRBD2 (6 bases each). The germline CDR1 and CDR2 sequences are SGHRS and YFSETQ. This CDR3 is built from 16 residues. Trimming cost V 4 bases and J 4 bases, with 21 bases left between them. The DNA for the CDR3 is TGCGCCAGCAGCCTGGGGGGACACCCTTCCTCTTACGAGCAGTACTTC. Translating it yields CASSLGGHPSSYEQYF.